One sample yielded the 31 T cell receptor beta chains listed below, sequenced in a study of T cell repertoires in cytomegalovirus infection. From the reads, TCRdb called clonotypes with MiXCR, one entry per CDR3 protein. Of roughly 230,000 distinct CDR3 sequences listed, 10% to 15% are singletons. Sequencing was performed on PBMCs. The receptors stem from a human donor in good health (CMV status not recorded). Some clones in this sample may be carry-over from other donors' samples.

This clonotype has only a few counts. The chain recombines TRBV6-4 with TRBJ1-1; 8 nucleotides agree with TRBD1. Germline V lookup: CDR1 MRHNA, CDR2 SNTAGT. The CDR3 totals 15 residues. The junction had 10 bases not matched to a gene; V was cut back by 4 bases and J by 6 bases. CDR3 sequence (DNA): TGTGCCAGCAGTGTTACACAGGGGGGTCATGCTGAAGCTTTCTTT. It yields the protein CASSVTQGGHAEAFF.

This clonotype occurred a few times. This CDR3 is CASSLTGQGTGNTIYF. The CDR3 coding sequence is TGTGCCAGCAGTTTGACGGGACAGGGAACTGGAAACACCATATATTTT. This chain joins TRBV12-3 or TRBV12-4 and TRBJ1-3, with TRBD1 identical over 9 bases. Unmatched junction bases numbered 5, after V lost 3 bases and J lost 2 bases. The CDR3 loop spans 16 amino acids.

This clonotype was seen at least ten times. The chain recombines TRBV27 with TRBJ2-5; D is undetermined. Trimming pared 0 bases from V and 5 bases from J, leaving 10 bases between. This CDR3 is built from 14 residues. Germline values: CDR1 MNHEY, CDR2 SMNVEV (reference sequence). CDR3 sequence: CASSLSPTRETQYF. The CDR3 DNA sequence: TGTGCCAGCAGTTTATCTCCGACAAGGGAGACCCAGTACTTC.

This clonotype was observed at least ten times. The chain combines TRBV7-2 with TRBJ1-4; no clear D gene. The CDR3 extends over 15 amino acids. The V gene's germline CDR1 is SGHTA and CDR2 FQGNSA. Deletions cut 5 bases from V and 5 bases from J, with 15 bases between. CDR3 sequence: CASSPRGAPNEKLFF. CDR3 nucleotides: TGTGCCAGCAGCCCCCGGGGAGCACCGAATGAAAAACTGTTTTTT.

This clonotype was detected many times. This chain joins TRBV12-3 or TRBV12-4 and TRBJ1-4; D unclear. The V end lost 3 bases, the J end lost 8 bases, and 10 bases lay between the germline ends. The CDR3 is 13 residues long. CDR3 coding DNA: TGTGCCAGCAGTTTGAACCGGGGAGAAAAACTGTTTTTT. Translation gives CASSLNRGEKLFF.

This clonotype was counted at least ten times. The chain is built from TRBV7-2 and TRBJ1-1, with a tentative D call TRBD1 (6 bases). CDR3 size: 15 residues. The V gene's germline CDR1 is SGHTA and CDR2 FQGNSA. V lost 5 bases and J lost 4, with 17 bases in between. This CDR3 reads CASSQKQGVSTEAFF. The CDR3 DNA follows: TGTGCCAGCAGCCAGAAACAGGGTGTTAGCACTGAAGCTTTCTTT.

The chain joins TRBV20-1 to TRBJ2-1, with TRBD1 matching over 9 bases. The V segment lost 0 bases and the J segment 6 bases; nucleotides outside the gene matches: 9. The CDR3 length is 16 residues. Germline V gives CDR1 DFQATT, CDR2 SNEGSKA (reference sequence). CDR3 coding DNA: TGCAGTGCTAGAGATGCCGGACAGGGGTCCCGCAATGAGCAGTTCTTC. Its translation: CSARDAGQGSRNEQFF.

This clonotype was seen only a few times. The gene calls are TRBV29-1 and TRBJ2-7; the D is unclear. V shed 4 bases and J shed 0 bases, with 4 bases lying between them. Germline assignment: CDR1 SQVTM and CDR2 ANQGSEA. The CDR3 runs to 11 residues. This CDR3 reads CSVGYSYEQYF. In DNA form, the CDR3 reads TGCAGCGTTGGGTACTCCTACGAGCAGTACTTC.

This clonotype was seen repeatedly, ten times or more. The chain couples TRBV7-8 to TRBJ2-7; perhaps TRBD2 as D (6 bases). CDR3 length equals 15 residues. The germline gives CDR1 SGHVS, CDR2 FQNEAQ. Trimming took off 0 bases at V and 7 bases at J, with 16 bases between the two ends. CDR3 loop: CASSLASGPGEEQYF. CDR3 DNA: TGTGCCAGCAGCTTAGCGTCGGGGCCGGGGGAAGAGCAGTACTTC. The full variable domain, completed using reference TRBV7-8 and TRBJ2-7, is GAGVSQSPRYKVAKRGQDVALRCDPISGHVSLFWYQQALGQGPEFLTYFQNEAQLDKSGLPSDRFFAERPEGSVSTLKIQRTQQEDSAVYLCASSLASGPGEEQYFGPGTRLTVT.

This clonotype was counted only a few times. The chain recombines TRBV28 with TRBJ2-7; the match to TRBD2 covers 13 bases. The CDR3 has 19 amino acids. Germline CDR1 reads MDHEN; CDR2 reads SYDVKM. The ends lost 5 bases at V and 0 bases at J; junction bases unmatched: 13. In DNA, the CDR3 is TGTGCCAGCAGTGCATACCAAATCACTAGCGGGAGGGACTCCTACGAGCAGTACTTC. Translation: CASSAYQITSGRDSYEQYF.

This clonotype has a handful of counts. This chain joins TRBV24-1 and TRBJ2-2; the match to TRBD2 covers 8 bases. Germline values: CDR1 KGHDR, CDR2 SFDVKD. V trimming: 7 bases; J trimming: 1 base; junction bases outside the gene matches: 7. This CDR3 contains 16 residues. The CDR3 coding sequence is TGTGCCACCAGGAAAAGCGGGAGCGGGAACACCGGGGAGCTGTTTTTT. As protein: CATRKSGSGNTGELFF.

In its sample, this clonotype was seen a few times. The genes are TRBV6-1 and TRBJ1-1; D perhaps matches TRBD1 (5 bases). This CDR3 region has 12 residues. Germline V lookup: CDR1 MNHNS, CDR2 SASEGT. Deletions cut 4 bases from V and 10 bases from J, with 13 bases between. The CDR3 loop reads CASSGTGTGAFF. CDR3 DNA sequence: TGTGCCAGCAGTGGGACCGGGACCGGAGCTTTCTTT.

This clonotype was recorded a few times. The V gene is TRBV7-6, the J gene TRBJ2-1, with 13 bases that match TRBD2. Trimming at V came to 5 bases and at J to 9 bases, leaving 10 bases not matched to a gene. The germline V gene has CDR1 SGHVS and CDR2 FNYEAQ. The CDR3 is 16 amino acids. The CDR3 region has the DNA TGTGCCAGCAGCCATATTGGACTAGCGGGAGTAGGTGAGCAGTTCTTC. Its translation: CASSHIGLAGVGEQFF.

The V gene is TRBV19, the J gene TRBJ1-1; D unclear. Trimming cost V 3 bases and J 0 bases, with 20 bases left between them. Germline CDR1 reads LNHDA; CDR2 reads SQIVND (reference sequence). CDR3 length: 18 amino acids. CDR3 in amino acids: CASSMWTALGGMNTEAFF. CDR3 sequence (DNA): TGTGCCAGTAGTATGTGGACCGCCCTGGGAGGCATGAACACTGAAGCTTTCTTT.

This clonotype was seen at least ten times. The chain joins TRBV7-2 to TRBJ1-1, with 11 bases identical to TRBD1. Germline V gene data show CDR1 as SGHTA and CDR2 as FQGNSA. There are 18 residues in the CDR3. V lost 0 bases, J lost 0 bases, and 6 bases stayed unmatched. CDR3 nucleotide sequence: TGTGCCAGCAGCTTAGCGTGGGGGACAGGGGGTATGAACACTGAAGCTTTCTTT. Amino acid sequence: CASSLAWGTGGMNTEAFF.

This clonotype turned up a few times. V is TRBV2 and J is TRBJ1-5, with D perhaps TRBD1 (5 bases). The germline gives CDR1 SNHLY, CDR2 FYNNEI. V lost 6 bases and J lost 3, with 12 bases in between. CDR3 length equals 14 residues. The CDR3 reads CASSLDSINQPQHF. The CDR3 DNA sequence: TGTGCCAGCAGCCTCGACAGTATCAATCAGCCCCAGCATTTT.

This clonotype came up a few times. V usage is TRBV20-1 and J usage is TRBJ2-7; 8 bases agree with TRBD2. Germline CDR1 is DFQATT and CDR2 is SNEGSKA (reference sequence). V was pared by 5 bases and J by 6 bases, with 15 bases of the junction left unmatched. CDR3 size: 15 residues. In nucleotides, the CDR3 is TGCAGTGCTGGCGAGGGATCCGGGGGGGCCTCCGAGCAGTACTTC. Its protein product is CSAGEGSGGASEQYF.

This clonotype occurred a few times. The genes are TRBV29-1 and TRBJ2-3; D is perhaps TRBD2 (6 bases). The V and J ends lost 4 bases and 5 bases respectively, with 13 bases between them. CDR1 and CDR2 from the germline V gene are SQVTM and ANQGSEA. This CDR3 contains 13 residues. The CDR3: CSVVRDSLDTQYF. The DNA for the CDR3 is TGCAGCGTTGTCCGGGACTCTCTAGATACGCAGTATTTT.

This clonotype occurred many times. The chain couples TRBV12-3 or TRBV12-4 to TRBJ1-2; D is possibly TRBD1 (6 bases). The CDR3 runs 14 residues. The V end lost 7 bases, the J end lost 0 bases, and 12 bases lay between the germline ends. The DNA of the CDR3 is TGTGCCAGCACCACCGGGACAACTAACTATGGCTACACCTTC. Amino acid sequence: CASTTGTTNYGYTF.

This clonotype was observed many times. V is TRBV5-5 and J is TRBJ2-1; D uncertain. V shed 2 bases and J shed 7 bases, with 10 bases lying between them. The CDR3 sequence is 13 residues long. CDR1 and CDR2 from the germline V gene are SGHKS and YYEKEE (reference sequence). This CDR3 is CASSLTTTNEQFF. In DNA form, the CDR3 reads TGTGCCAGCAGCTTAACCACGACGAATGAGCAGTTCTTC.

Worth noting for this clonotype: At one end, the junction sequence differs from germline, possibly due to a read error. The genes are TRBV5-1 and TRBJ2-2; 11 bases are a match to TRBD1. There are 18 residues in the CDR3. Germline CDR1 reads SGHRS; CDR2 reads YFSETQ. The CDR3 DNA sequence: TGCACCAGCAGCCCAGAAGGTTGGGGACAGGGGGACACCGGGGAGCTGTTTTTT. Its translation is CTSSPEGWGQGDTGELFF.

This clonotype showed up many times. The chain employs TRBV7-2 and TRBJ1-4, with 11 bases matching TRBD1. The V segment lost 3 bases and the J segment 1 base; nucleotides outside the gene matches: 1. CDR3 size: 16 residues. CDR1 is SGHTA, CDR2 FQGNSA, per germline. The CDR3 here is CASSLDRGQTNEKLFF. In nucleotides, the CDR3 is TGTGCCAGCAGCTTGGACAGGGGGCAAACTAATGAAAAACTGTTTTTT.

This clonotype appeared many times. The chain carries TRBV7-8 and TRBJ2-5, with 7 positions matching TRBD1. Trimming cost V 0 bases and J 2 bases; bases outside gene matches: 12. The CDR3 loop spans 18 amino acids. Germline CDR1 is SGHVS and CDR2 is FQNEAQ. The CDR3 loop is CASSLALKGATRQETQYF. The CDR3 bases are TGTGCCAGCAGCTTAGCGCTTAAGGGGGCGACCCGTCAAGAGACCCAGTACTTC.

The sample holds many counts of this clonotype. The J gene is TRBJ2-3, the V gene TRBV2, with TRBD2 identical over 9 bases. CDR1 is SNHLY and CDR2 is FYNNEI in the germline V gene. The CDR3 runs 16 residues. The V gene end was trimmed by 1 base and the J gene end by 6 bases; junction bases not matched to a gene: 8. The CDR3 loop reads CASSEGLAGPSDTQYF. DNA of the CDR3: TGTGCCAGCAGTGAAGGGCTAGCGGGGCCCAGTGATACGCAGTATTTT.

This clonotype was seen ten or more times. The chain recombines TRBV2 with TRBJ1-1; weak D call: TRBD1 (5 bases). The germline V gene has CDR1 SNHLY and CDR2 FYNNEI. The CDR3 is 15 amino acids. V dropped 8 bases and J dropped 4 bases, with 20 bases sitting between them. DNA of the CDR3: TGTGCCAGCCAGGGTTCCCTACTGGGAAGCACTGAAGCTTTCTTT. Its protein product is CASQGSLLGSTEAFF.

Note on this clonotype: A much larger clone lies one base from this, so it may be a read error. The rearrangement joins TRBV20-1 to TRBJ1-5; tentative D call: TRBD1 (5 bases). This CDR3 is built from 15 residues. The V end was cut by 4 bases, the J end by 4 bases, with 17 bases between. The germline V gene has CDR1 DFQATT and CDR2 SNEGSKA (reference sequence). The CDR3 coding sequence is TGCAGTGCTACCACCCAACAGGTGCTAAATCAGCCCCAGCATTTT. Its protein product is CSATTQQVLNQPQHF.

At least ten counts were recorded for this clonotype. The chain carries TRBV11-3 and TRBJ2-5; 11 bases match TRBD2. Germline V lookup: CDR1 SGHNT, CDR2 YENEEA. Trimming took 5 bases from V and 5 from J; bases not matched to a gene: 13. This CDR3 contains 17 residues. CDR3 sequence (DNA): TGTGCCAGCAGCCTTCTAGCGGGAGGCCGGGAAATGGAGACCCAGTACTTC. Translating gives CASSLLAGGREMETQYF.

This clonotype was counted at least ten times. The J gene is TRBJ2-1, the V gene TRBV5-4, with TRBD2 identical over 10 bases. The V gene's germline CDR1 is SGHNT and CDR2 YYREEE (reference sequence). J was trimmed by 7 bases and V by 0 bases; bases with no gene match: 10. The CDR3 loop spans 17 amino acids. Here the CDR3 reads CASSLDLAGDGGNEQFF. The CDR3 nucleotides are TGTGCCAGCAGCTTGGATCTAGCGGGAGATGGAGGAAATGAGCAGTTCTTC. Based on the CDR3 plus reference TRBV5-4 and TRBJ2-1, the full variable domain is ETGVTQSPTHLIKTRGQQVTLRCSSQSGHNTVSWYQQALGQGPQFIFQYYREEENGRGNFPPRFSGLQFPNYSSELNVNALELDDSALYLCASSLDLAGDGGNEQFFGPGTRLTVL.

The rearrangement joins TRBV29-1 to TRBJ1-4, with 7 nucleotides matching TRBD1. Looked up from germline, CDR1 is SQVTM and CDR2 is ANQGSEA. The CDR3 spans 14 residues. The V gene end was trimmed by 8 bases and the J gene end by 6 bases; junction bases not matched to a gene: 12. The CDR3 here is CSPRETGRDEKLFF. CDR3 nucleotides: TGCAGCCCAAGGGAGACAGGGAGAGATGAAAAACTGTTTTTT.

This clonotype was observed a few times. V usage is TRBV6-1 and J usage is TRBJ2-5; the D gene could be TRBD1 or TRBD2 (5 bases each). With 3 bases removed from V and 2 bases from J, the gap between germline ends came to 19 bases. Per germline, CDR1 MNHNS and CDR2 SASEGT. This CDR3 spans 17 amino acids. The CDR3 coding sequence is TGTGCCAGCAGTGACTACATACCCGGGACGGAACAAGAGACCCAGTACTTC. This gives the protein CASSDYIPGTEQETQYF.

This clonotype was seen ten or more times. The chain has TRBV7-3 and TRBJ2-1; D is perhaps TRBD2 (6 bases). Deletions cut 0 bases from V and 8 bases from J, with 17 bases between. The length of the CDR3 is 16 residues. Germline V CDR1 and CDR2: SGHTA, FQGTGA. CDR3: CASSLTSPGGMDEQFF. DNA of the CDR3: TGTGCCAGCAGCTTAACCTCCCCCGGCGGGATGGATGAGCAGTTCTTC.